One sample yielded the 17 T cell receptor beta chains listed below, sequenced in a study of human T cells and chemical hapten exposure. TCRdb re-called the RACE reads with MiXCR, one entry per CDR3 protein. Here the sample spans around 120,000 distinct CDR3 sequences, 9.5% to 13% being singletons. This sample's time point: patch test 1, 2 weeks after DPC sensitization. Treatment specified: therapeutic diphenylcyclopropenone sensitization with weekly scalp DPC. The sample was whole blood, taken in connection with sensitization to the hapten diphenylcyclopropenone (DPC). These receptor sequences come from a woman in her 50s with alopecia areata. Some clones in this sample may be carry-over from other donors' samples.

By its share, this clonotype is medium-sized. The V and J genes are TRBV5-1 and TRBJ2-3, with a possible D match to TRBD1 (5 bases). V gave up 4 bases and J gave up 2 bases, with 14 bases separating them. The CDR3 loop spans 15 amino acids. CDR1 is SGHRS, CDR2 YFSETQ, per germline. Here the CDR3 DNA reads TGCGCCAGCAGCCCTCAAGGGGCGGTCACAGATACGCAGTATTTT. This sequence encodes CASSPQGAVTDTQYF.

This sequence joins TRBV5-1 and TRBJ1-2, with D uncertain. Germline V lookup: CDR1 SGHRS, CDR2 YFSETQ. This CDR3 spans 13 amino acids. With 5 bases removed from V and 1 base from J, the gap between germline ends came to 9 bases. The CDR3 is CASSSEGNYGYTF. DNA for the CDR3: TGCGCCAGCAGTAGCGAGGGTAACTATGGCTACACCTTC.

This clonotype was seen more than once but under ten times. This chain connects TRBV27 to TRBJ2-1, with 7 bases identical to TRBD2. The CDR3 runs 16 residues. Germline V gene data show CDR1 as MNHEY and CDR2 as SMNVEV (reference sequence). The V segment lost 5 bases and the J segment 7 bases; nucleotides outside the gene matches: 14. The CDR3 nucleotides are TGTGCCAGCAGTGCTATTGGCGGGAGATCTAGGAATGAGCAGTTCTTC. Translating it yields CASSAIGGRSRNEQFF.

This clonotype was seen at least ten times. V is TRBV6-2 or TRBV6-3 and J is TRBJ2-2; D unresolved. Germline V gene sequence: CDR1 MNHEY, CDR2 SVGEGT. The CDR3 runs to 14 residues. V was shortened by 2 bases and J by 4 bases, with 8 bases between the two germline ends. The CDR3 region has the DNA TGTGCCAGCAGTTACCGGGTGCCCACCGGGGAGCTGTTTTTT. Protein sequence: CASSYRVPTGELFF.

The J gene is TRBJ1-1, the V gene TRBV12-3 or TRBV12-4; weak D call: TRBD1 (5 bases). V dropped 5 bases and J dropped 3 bases, with 13 bases sitting between them. The CDR3 contains 14 residues. This chain's CDR3 is CASSTGTDYTEAFF. In DNA, the CDR3 is TGTGCCAGCAGTACCGGGACGGATTACACTGAAGCTTTCTTT.

The J gene is TRBJ1-1, the V gene TRBV7-9; 9 bases are shared with TRBD1. After removal of 5 bases from V and 1 base from J, the junction contained 5 bases not matched to a gene. The CDR3 is made up of 15 amino acids. Germline assignment: CDR1 SEHNR and CDR2 FQNEAQ (reference sequence). CDR3 DNA sequence: TGTGCCAGCAGCGACTGGGACAGGGAGAACACTGAAGCTTTCTTT. Its translation is CASSDWDRENTEAFF.

About this clonotype itself: A read error is likely, as this CDR3 ends without the conserved phenylalanine or tryptophan. The V and J genes are TRBV12-3 or TRBV12-4 and TRBJ2-5, with 10 bases matching TRBD2. The CDR3 is 15 amino acids. The trim removed 0 bases at V and 5 bases at J, leaving 3 bases unmatched. The CDR3 nucleotides read TGTGCCAGCAGTTTAGCCCTACTAGCGGGGGAGACCCAGTACATC. Protein: CASSLALLAGETQYI.

This clonotype appeared a few times. The V call is TRBV28, the J call TRBJ1-6; TRBD1 matches 9 bases. V shed 2 bases, J shed 7 bases, and the junction held 3 bases outside the gene matches. The CDR3 spans 15 residues. Germline V gene data show CDR1 as MDHEN and CDR2 as SYDVKM. This chain's CDR3 is CASSLKTGGNSPLHF. In DNA form, the CDR3 reads TGTGCCAGCAGTTTAAAAACAGGGGGCAATTCACCCCTCCACTTT.

This clonotype was detected ten times or more. The chain couples TRBV5-1 to TRBJ1-1; weak D call: TRBD1 (6 bases). The germline V gene has CDR1 SGHRS and CDR2 YFSETQ. V lost 4 bases and J 1 base, leaving 14 bases between the germline ends. The CDR3 is 15 residues long. DNA of the CDR3: TGCGCCAGCAGCCCCAGGGGCCTAGAGAACACTGAAGCTTTCTTT. Translated, it gives CASSPRGLENTEAFF.

This clonotype has ten or more counts. The rearrangement links TRBV7-6 to TRBJ2-7; D not resolved. CDR3 size: 12 residues. The germline gives CDR1 SGHVS, CDR2 FNYEAQ. V was pared by 5 bases and J by 6 bases, with 11 bases between. The DNA for the CDR3 is TGTGCCAGCAGCCTCGAGATTGGCGAGCAGTACTTC. Translation gives CASSLEIGEQYF.

This clonotype was counted between two and nine times. This chain uses TRBV28 with TRBJ2-7, with D possibly being TRBD1 (6 bases). CDR1 MDHEN and CDR2 SYDVKM come from the germline V gene. Trimming removed 2 bases at V and 2 bases at J, with 13 bases between. The CDR3 sequence is 15 residues long. The CDR3, as DNA: TGTGCCAGCAGTTTAGCAGGGGCATCGACCTACGAGCAGTACTTC. As protein: CASSLAGASTYEQYF. Supplemented by reference TRBV28 and TRBJ2-7, the full variable domain reads DVKVTQSSRYLVKRTGEKVFLECVQDMDHENMFWYRQDPGLGLRLIYFSYDVKMKEKGDIPEGYSVSREKKERFSLILESASTNQTSMYLCASSLAGASTYEQYFGPGTRLTVT.

This sequence joins TRBV3-1 and TRBJ2-7; a possible D gene is TRBD1 (5 bases). The CDR3 is 12 amino acids. Germline V gene sequence: CDR1 LGHDT, CDR2 YNNKEL (reference sequence). The V end lost 1 base, the J end lost 12 bases, and 13 bases lay between the germline ends. CDR3 region: CASSQATDKRYF. For the CDR3, the DNA is TGTGCCAGCAGCCAAGCGACGGACAAGCGGTACTTC.

The chain recombines TRBV19 with TRBJ2-1, with a tentative D call TRBD2 (5 bases). From germline, CDR1 is LNHDA and CDR2 SQIVND (reference sequence). This CDR3 has 13 residues. Trimming shortened V by 5 bases and J by 8 bases, and 13 bases separated the two germline ends. In nucleotides, the CDR3 is TGTGCCAGTAGTGCCTCTAGCACCGATGAGCAGTTCTTC. This gives the protein CASSASSTDEQFF. Full variable domain (missing parts from reference TRBV19 and TRBJ2-1): DGGITQSPKYLFRKEGQNVTLSCEQNLNHDAMYWYRQDPGQGLRLIYYSQIVNDFQKGDIAEGYSVSREKKESFPLTVTSAQKNPTAFYLCASSASSTDEQFFGPGTRLTVL.

A few counts support this clonotype. The rearrangement links TRBV7-9 to TRBJ2-7; 9 positions agree with TRBD1. Trimming removed 5 bases from V and 5 bases from J; junction bases left unmatched: 10. This CDR3 has 15 residues. Per the germline V gene, CDR1 is SEHNR and CDR2 is FQNEAQ (reference sequence). The CDR3 reads CASSAGQGRSNEQYF. CDR3 coding DNA: TGTGCCAGCAGCGCCGGACAGGGGAGAAGCAACGAGCAGTACTTC.

This clonotype came up a few times. V is TRBV5-4 and J is TRBJ2-3; 15 bases align to TRBD2. The CDR3 runs 16 residues. CDR1 and CDR2 from the germline V gene are SGHNT and YYREEE (reference sequence). Trimming removed 4 bases from V and 5 bases from J; junction bases left unmatched: 5. The CDR3 region is CASSIGLAGGVDTQYF. The CDR3, as DNA: TGTGCCAGCAGCATCGGACTAGCGGGAGGGGTAGATACGCAGTATTTT.

This clonotype was observed a few times. This CDR3 is CASSQDQAANYGYTF. The CDR3 DNA is TGTGCCAGCAGCCAAGATCAGGCGGCTAACTATGGCTACACCTTC. The V and J genes are TRBV4-2 and TRBJ1-2; no clear D gene. This CDR3 has 15 amino acids. Germline CDR1 and CDR2: LGHNA and YNFKEQ. V was cut by 0 bases and J by 0 bases, with 8 bases left in between.

Notes on this clonotype: This may be a read error: a much more frequent sequence differs by one nucleotide. The V gene is TRBV4-3, the J gene TRBJ1-1, with 9 bases fitting TRBD1. The CDR3 spans 14 residues. The germline V gene has CDR1 LGHNA and CDR2 YSLEER. The CDR3 DNA follows: TGCGCCAGAAGCCGAGGGACAGGGATCACTGAAGCTTTCTTT. Protein: CARSRGTGITEAFF.